Each of the 23 T cell receptor beta chains below was sequenced from the same sample in a study of T cell clonotyping in hematopoietic cell transplantation. Some clones are missing from TCRdb's copy, which holds only in-frame ones; the method was immunoSEQ multiplex PCR. The sample comprises fewer than 45,000 clones, around nine tenths of which are singletons, and around 1.8% rests with the top ten. The sample was peripheral blood mononuclear cells. All receptors derive from a woman aged 40 to 50 in good health. Some clones in this sample may be carry-over from other donors' samples.

The V gene is TRBV29-1, the J gene TRBJ2-3; weak D call: TRBD1 (5 bases). The CDR3 is made up of 12 amino acids. V lost 5 bases and J lost 8, with 14 bases in between. Germline V gene lookup returns CDR1 SQVTM and CDR2 ANQGSEA. The DNA of the CDR3 is TGCAGCGTTCTGCCTGGGGCCGGTACGCAGTATTTT. This codes for CSVLPGAGTQYF.

This sequence joins TRBV9 and TRBJ2-1; 8 nucleotides match TRBD2. The CDR3 has 16 residues. The V gene end was trimmed by 2 bases and the J gene end by 5 bases; junction bases not matched to a gene: 9. Germline assignment: CDR1 SGDLS and CDR2 YYNGEE. The CDR3 DNA reads TGTGCCAGCAGCGTGAGTCCGGGACTAGGCCACAATGAGCAGTTCTTC. Amino acids: CASSVSPGLGHNEQFF.

The rearrangement links TRBV5-1 to TRBJ2-3, with D hard to call. V was shortened by 5 bases and J by 6 bases, with 16 bases between the two germline ends. The length of the CDR3 is 14 residues. Germline CDR1 and CDR2: SGHRS and YFSETQ. The CDR3 DNA sequence: TGCGCCAGCAGTAAGGCAGCAAGACGGGATACGCAGTATTTT. It is translated as CASSKAARRDTQYF.

The genes are TRBV5-4 and TRBJ1-2; possibly TRBD1 for D (5 bases). Trimming stripped 6 bases from V and 4 bases from J, with 13 bases between. Germline assignment: CDR1 SGHNT and CDR2 YYREEE (reference sequence). CDR3 length: 13 residues. CDR3 in DNA: TGTGCCAGCACTGAACAAAGGGGCTATGGCTACACCTTC. Protein product: CASTEQRGYGYTF. Combining the CDR3 with reference TRBV5-4 and TRBJ1-2 gives the whole variable domain ETGVTQSPTHLIKTRGQQVTLRCSSQSGHNTVSWYQQALGQGPQFIFQYYREEENGRGNFPPRFSGLQFPNYSSELNVNALELDDSALYLCASTEQRGYGYTFGSGTRLTVV.

The chain carries TRBV14 and TRBJ2-2; D not certain. The CDR3 spans 16 residues. V gave up 4 bases and J gave up 1 base, with 13 bases separating them. The V gene's germline CDR1 is SGHDN and CDR2 FVKESK. The CDR3 sequence: CASSPRYALNTGELFF. The CDR3 nucleotides read TGTGCCAGCAGCCCAAGGTACGCCTTGAACACCGGGGAGCTGTTTTTT.

The chain combines TRBV7-8 with TRBJ2-7, with D perhaps TRBD1 (5 bases). CDR1 is SGHVS, CDR2 FQNEAQ, per germline. The germline V and J ends were trimmed by 4 bases and 5 bases, with 18 bases remaining between them. CDR3 length: 15 residues. The CDR3 DNA follows: TGTGCCAGCAGCTACCGTACTGATGGCAGGGACGAGCAGTACTTC. Translation gives CASSYRTDGRDEQYF.

The chain couples TRBV5-1 to TRBJ2-7; D is perhaps TRBD2 (5 bases). Germline CDR1 SGHRS, CDR2 YFSETQ. Between the trimmed V and J ends, which lost 0 bases and 10 bases, there was a span of 23 bases. The CDR3 covers 16 residues. CDR3 in amino acids: CASSLAVSGPNVEQYF. The CDR3 nucleotides are TGCGCCAGCAGCTTGGCAGTCAGCGGACCCAACGTCGAACAGTACTTC.

This clone was counted once. The chain combines TRBV29-1 with TRBJ2-7, with D unclear. Germline assignment: CDR1 SQVTM and CDR2 ANQGSEA. The V and J ends lost 4 bases and 2 bases respectively, with 6 bases between them. The CDR3 covers 11 residues. The CDR3 spells CSVASTYEQYF. DNA for the CDR3: TGCAGCGTTGCATCTACCTACGAGCAGTACTTC.

The chain has TRBV10-3 and TRBJ2-1; the D is unclear. The CDR3 has 17 amino acids. Germline CDR1 reads ENHRY; CDR2 reads SYGVKD. The germline V and J ends were trimmed by 2 bases and 0 bases, with 14 bases remaining between them. The CDR3 nucleotides are TGTGCCATCAGTGAGACGGGTGGACCCGGCTCCTACAATGAGCAGTTCTTC. Translated, it gives CAISETGGPGSYNEQFF.

This chain joins TRBV9 and TRBJ2-7; 7 nucleotides agree with TRBD1. The CDR3 is 15 residues long. V was clipped by 0 bases and J by 3 bases; unmatched bases: 6. Germline CDR1 and CDR2: SGDLS and YYNGEE. This CDR3 reads CASSVAPGQSYEQYF. Written as DNA, the CDR3 is TGTGCCAGCAGCGTAGCCCCGGGACAGAGCTACGAGCAGTACTTC.

This chain connects TRBV6-5 to TRBJ1-4, with D possibly matching TRBD1 (5 bases). Germline lookup yields CDR1 MNHEY and CDR2 SVGAGI. The CDR3 sequence is 15 residues long. V shed 0 bases and J shed 7 bases, with 12 bases lying between them. CDR3 nucleotides: TGTGCCAGCAGTTACTCTCCCCAGCAGGGTGAAAAACTGTTTTTT. As protein: CASSYSPQQGEKLFF.

V and J are TRBV20-1 and TRBJ2-5; D is unclear. Germline CDR1 is DFQATT and CDR2 is SNEGSKA (reference sequence). V was trimmed by 5 bases and J by 1 base, leaving 5 bases between them. The CDR3 spans 11 residues. CDR3 DNA: TGCAGTGCTGGGGTCCAAGAGACCCAGTACTTC. As protein: CSAGVQETQYF.

This clone has a handful of counts. The rearrangement links TRBV18 to TRBJ1-5; D is unresolved. This CDR3 contains 15 residues. Trimming pared 2 bases from V and 4 bases from J, leaving 12 bases between. CDR1 and CDR2 (germline): KGHSH, LQKENI. The CDR3 spells CASSPFQGRNQPQHF. The CDR3 nucleotides read TGTGCCAGCTCACCATTTCAAGGAAGAAATCAGCCCCAGCATTTT.

This clone was seen a handful of times. This chain joins TRBV6-5 and TRBJ2-5; 7 bases are a match to TRBD2. The CDR3 is 13 amino acids. Per germline, CDR1 MNHEY and CDR2 SVGAGI. The CDR3 sequence is CVTRLAAQETQYF. CDR3 DNA: TGTGTTACTCGCCTAGCGGCCCAAGAGACCCAGTACTTC.

The V gene is TRBV25-1, the J gene TRBJ1-5; D gene unclear. Trimming stripped 4 bases from V and 12 bases from J, with 13 bases between. Germline loops: CDR1 MGHDK, CDR2 SYGVNS. CDR3 size: 12 residues. This CDR3 is CASSGSRDFQHF. The CDR3 DNA is TGTGCCAGCAGTGGGTCCCGGGATTTCCAGCATTTT. The complete variable domain, with remaining parts taken from reference TRBV25-1 and TRBJ1-5, reads EADIYQTPRYLVIGTGKKITLECSQTMGHDKMYWYQQDPGMELHLIHYSYGVNSTEKGDLSSESTVSRIRTEHFPLTLESARPSHTSQYLCASSGSRDFQHFGDGTRLSIL.

The V gene is TRBV4-2, the J gene TRBJ2-7; 14 positions agree with TRBD2. The CDR3 has 16 residues. Germline values: CDR1 LGHNA, CDR2 YNFKEQ. V lost 0 bases to trimming and J lost 6 bases; unmatched junction nucleotides: 4. This CDR3 reads CASSQDGTSGRSEQYF. CDR3 DNA sequence: TGTGCCAGCAGCCAAGATGGGACTAGCGGGAGAAGCGAGCAGTACTTC.

The rearrangement uses TRBV28 and TRBJ1-1; 7 positions match TRBD1. The J segment lost 0 bases and the V segment lost 4 bases, leaving 8 bases of the junction unmatched. The CDR3 runs to 16 residues. Looked up from germline, CDR1 is MDHEN and CDR2 is SYDVKM. The CDR3 region has the DNA TGTGCCAGCAGTTCCCGGGAGGGGGCCGTGAACACTGAAGCTTTCTTT. It is translated as CASSSREGAVNTEAFF.

The V gene is TRBV5-1, the J gene TRBJ2-1; the D gene is possibly TRBD2 (5 bases). The germline V and J ends were trimmed by 0 bases and 6 bases, with 10 bases remaining between them. The CDR3 is 14 residues long. Germline CDR1 SGHRS, CDR2 YFSETQ. CDR3 in DNA: TGCGCCAGCAGCTTGGCTGGACTCCCCAATGAGCAGTTCTTC. Translated, it gives CASSLAGLPNEQFF.

The J gene is TRBJ2-7, the V gene TRBV28; 9 positions match TRBD1. Trimming took 5 bases from V and 3 from J; bases not matched to a gene: 11. Germline values: CDR1 MDHEN, CDR2 SYDVKM. The CDR3 runs 16 residues. CDR3 sequence reads: CASSPPPGQGRYEQYF. The DNA of the CDR3 is TGTGCCAGCAGTCCCCCCCCGGGACAGGGTCGCTACGAGCAGTACTTC.

CDR3 nucleotides: TGTGCCAGTAGTACTAGCGGGAGTGAGGAGACCCAGTACTTC. Amino acid sequence: CASSTSGSEETQYF. V is TRBV19 and J is TRBJ2-5; 10 nucleotides align to TRBD2. V lost 4 bases to trimming and J lost 5 bases; unmatched junction nucleotides: 4. The CDR3 is 14 amino acids. CDR1 and CDR2 from the germline V gene are LNHDA and SQIVND (reference sequence).

As regards this clone: Additional DNA sequences in this sample encode the identical CDR3. The rearrangement uses TRBV7-2 and TRBJ2-7; 7 bases align to TRBD1. The J segment lost 4 bases and the V segment lost 5 bases, leaving 8 bases of the junction unmatched. This CDR3 has 14 residues. Per germline, CDR1 SGHTA and CDR2 FQGNSA. CDR3 sequence: CASSLDRASYEQYF. The CDR3 DNA follows: TGTGCCAGCAGCCTCGACAGGGCTTCGTACGAGCAGTACTTC. Drawing the rest from reference TRBV7-2 and TRBJ2-7, the complete variable domain is GAGVSQSPSNKVTEKGKDVELRCDPISGHTALYWYRQSLGQGLEFLIYFQGNSAPDKSGLPSDRFSAERTGGSVSTLTIQRTQQEDSAVYLCASSLDRASYEQYFGPGTRLTVT.

The chain combines TRBV10-3 with TRBJ2-7; 8 bases are a match to TRBD1. The CDR3 spans 13 residues. Per germline, CDR1 ENHRY and CDR2 SYGVKD. V lost 9 bases, J lost 4 bases, and 8 bases stayed unmatched. The CDR3 coding sequence is TGTGCCATTAGGACAGGGTCGGGGTACGAGCAGTACTTC. Translated, it gives CAIRTGSGYEQYF.

The gene calls are TRBV28 and TRBJ1-2; D not resolved. CDR1 and CDR2 from the germline V gene are MDHEN and SYDVKM. The CDR3 totals 12 residues. Trimming cost V 4 bases and J 5 bases, with 8 bases left between them. The CDR3 region has the DNA TGTGCCAGCAGTTACGGGTTATATGGCTACACCTTC. Its translation is CASSYGLYGYTF.